The 31 T cell receptor beta chains below were found in one sample sequenced in a study of blood T cells in healthy people across ages. Primed by a sample-barcoded 5' primer and a J-beta primer mix, a second PCR proceeded for roughly 6 to 12 cycles. MiXCR, run by TCRdb on the 5' RACE reads, gives a single entry per CDR3 protein. Among about 1,400,000 distinct CDR3 sequences listed, approximately 59% were seen once. Sequenced material: blood. Receptors originate from a young man in good health.

The rearrangement uses TRBV12-3 or TRBV12-4 and TRBJ2-7; unclear D gene. CDR3 length equals 15 residues. Trimming cost V 0 bases and J 3 bases, with 12 bases left between them. The CDR3 sequence: CASSLAVPQLYEQYF. The CDR3, as DNA: TGTGCCAGCAGTTTAGCGGTCCCGCAACTCTACGAGCAGTACTTC.

The chain joins TRBV29-1 to TRBJ2-3; 9 positions agree with TRBD2. Per germline, CDR1 SQVTM and CDR2 ANQGSEA. The CDR3 sequence is 15 residues long. V was clipped by 5 bases and J by 5 bases; unmatched bases: 11. CDR3 nucleotides: TGCAGCGTTACCCGAGGTAGCGGGGGCGGAGATACGCAGTATTTT. It codes for CSVTRGSGGGDTQYF.

The chain has TRBV15 and TRBJ2-1, with D hard to call. The CDR3 is 15 amino acids. V lost 0 bases to trimming and J lost 4 bases, with 10 bases between them. Per the germline V gene, CDR1 is LNHNV and CDR2 is YYDKDF (reference sequence). The CDR3 protein is CATSRDRGSYNEQFF. The CDR3 nucleotides are TGTGCCACCAGCAGAGATCGAGGCAGTTACAATGAGCAGTTCTTC.

This clonotype was recorded a few times. This rearrangement joins TRBV12-3 or TRBV12-4 to TRBJ2-5; 10 bases align to TRBD1. V lost 5 bases to trimming and J lost 4 bases; unmatched junction nucleotides: 10. This CDR3 is 16 amino acids long. CDR3 protein: CASSVPGQGHLETQYF. In nucleotides, the CDR3 is TGTGCCAGCAGTGTACCGGGACAGGGGCATTTAGAGACCCAGTACTTC.

V gene TRBV12-3 or TRBV12-4 combines with J gene TRBJ1-5; 8 positions match TRBD1. The CDR3 spans 16 residues. The J segment lost 4 bases and the V segment lost 5 bases, leaving 10 bases of the junction unmatched. Here the CDR3 DNA reads TGTGCCAGCAGTCCCATGGACAGGGAGGGTAATCAGCCCCAGCATTTT. It encodes CASSPMDREGNQPQHF.

The chain carries TRBV20-1 and TRBJ1-2, with TRBD1 matching over 11 bases. V lost 3 bases to trimming and J lost 6 bases; unmatched junction nucleotides: 12. Germline lookup yields CDR1 DFQATT and CDR2 SNEGSKA (reference sequence). This CDR3 is 16 amino acids long. The CDR3 coding sequence is TGCAGTGCTAGGGGGGCCGGGACAGGGGGGCTGAATGGCTACACCTTC. It encodes CSARGAGTGGLNGYTF.

As DNA, the CDR3 is TGTGCCAGCAGTTTCGGGGTTGGTGGGACTTACGAGCAGTACTTC. Protein sequence: CASSFGVGGTYEQYF. The chain has TRBV27 and TRBJ2-7, with a tentative D call TRBD2 (6 bases). The CDR3 runs to 15 residues. Germline V lookup: CDR1 MNHEY, CDR2 SMNVEV (reference sequence). The V end was cut by 3 bases, the J end by 4 bases, with 16 bases between.

The chain links TRBV28 to TRBJ2-4; unclear D gene. The DNA end is a closer match to TRBJ2-7, so the J assignment may be wrong. Per the germline V gene, CDR1 is MDHEN and CDR2 is SYDVKM. The CDR3 is 14 residues long. The CDR3 coding sequence is TGTGCCAGCAGTTTCGCGCGGCTATCCTACGAGCAGTACTTC. It is translated as CASSFARLSYEQYF.

This clonotype was observed a handful of times. V gene TRBV5-1 combines with J gene TRBJ2-7; 11 nucleotides match TRBD2. V lost 0 bases to trimming and J lost 2 bases; unmatched junction nucleotides: 4. The CDR3 length is 16 residues. The germline gives CDR1 SGHRS, CDR2 YFSETQ. The CDR3: CASSLAPSGRTYEQYF. The DNA of the CDR3 is TGCGCCAGCAGCTTGGCTCCTAGCGGGAGGACCTACGAGCAGTACTTC.

The gene calls are TRBV3-1 and TRBJ1-2; D might be TRBD1 (5 bases). The CDR3 is 15 amino acids. Trimming cost V 4 bases and J 7 bases, with 19 bases left between them. Germline lookup yields CDR1 LGHDT and CDR2 YNNKEL (reference sequence). The CDR3 is CASSPVPGPSGGYTF. In nucleotides, the CDR3 is TGTGCCAGCAGCCCGGTACCGGGACCCTCGGGTGGCTACACCTTC.

The gene calls are TRBV7-2 and TRBJ2-2; D is uncertain. The CDR3 runs to 15 residues. CDR1 is SGHTA, CDR2 FQGNSA, per germline. Trimming stripped 0 bases from V and 8 bases from J, with 13 bases between. The CDR3 region is CASSLAPYPSGELFF. CDR3 nucleotides: TGTGCCAGCAGCTTAGCACCCTACCCCAGTGGGGAGCTGTTTTTT.

The chain recombines TRBV6-5 with TRBJ2-1; D is possibly TRBD2 (6 bases). The CDR3 loop spans 15 amino acids. CDR1 MNHEY and CDR2 SVGAGI come from the germline V gene. Deletions cut 3 bases from V and 4 bases from J, with 13 bases between. CDR3 amino acids: CASSYLGGLYNEQFF. The CDR3 bases are TGTGCCAGCAGTTATCTCGGGGGTCTTTACAATGAGCAGTTCTTC.

The genes are TRBV4-1 and TRBJ2-1; 8 nucleotides align to TRBD1. The CDR3 extends over 15 amino acids. Unmatched junction bases numbered 9, after V lost 4 bases and J lost 7 bases. CDR1 and CDR2 from the germline V gene are MGHRA and YSYEKL. The CDR3 DNA is TGCGCCAGCAGCCCTGTGGGGACAGGCAGAAATGAGCAGTTCTTC. Translated: CASSPVGTGRNEQFF.

This clonotype occurred a few times. This chain links TRBV12-3 or TRBV12-4 with TRBJ2-5, with a possible D match to TRBD1 (6 bases). The ends were cut back, 3 bases at V and 1 base at J, with 18 bases in the middle. CDR3 length equals 17 residues. CDR3 coding DNA: TGTGCCAGCAGTTTTGGGGGACACAGGGAGACCCAAGAGACCCAGTACTTC. The encoded protein is CASSFGGHRETQETQYF.

V is TRBV3-1 and J is TRBJ2-5; the match to TRBD2 covers 13 bases. Germline values: CDR1 LGHDT, CDR2 YNNKEL (reference sequence). This CDR3 has 18 residues. V was pared by 1 base and J by 4 bases, with 9 bases of the junction left unmatched. The CDR3 nucleotides read TGTGCCAGCAGCCAAGCGGGACTAGCGGGATGGGATGGAGAGACCCAGTACTTC. Translated, it gives CASSQAGLAGWDGETQYF.

This clonotype appeared a single time. One end of the junction varies from germline; a read error may be responsible. This rearrangement joins TRBV7-7 to TRBJ2-1; TRBD2 matches at 12 bases. The germline CDR1 and CDR2 sequences are SSHAT and FNYEAQ (reference sequence). The CDR3 extends over 20 amino acids. The CDR3 nucleotides are TGTGCTAGCAGCTACCTTGGACTAGCGGGGTTCCCCAGCTCCTACAATGAGCAGTTCTTC. Protein sequence: CASSYLGLAGFPSSYNEQFF.

This clonotype was detected only a few times. The chain is built from TRBV6-6 and TRBJ2-6; D unclear. In germline, CDR1 is MNHNY, CDR2 SVGAGI (reference sequence). This CDR3 has 14 residues. V lost 5 bases, J lost 5 bases, and 10 bases lay in between. CDR3 sequence reads: CASSPINRANVLTF. The CDR3, as DNA: TGTGCCAGCAGTCCCATTAACCGGGCCAACGTCCTGACTTTC.

J is TRBJ1-5 and V is TRBV20-1; unclear D gene. The CDR3 has 15 amino acids. V was pared by 4 bases and J by 7 bases, with 20 bases between. The germline V gene encodes CDR1 DFQATT and CDR2 SNEGSKA (reference sequence). This CDR3 is CSATKGRLARQPQHF. Here the CDR3 DNA reads TGCAGTGCTACAAAAGGGCGGCTTGCCAGGCAGCCCCAGCATTTT.

Only a few counts were recorded for this clonotype. The chain recombines TRBV6-6 with TRBJ2-5; 9 bases match TRBD2. The DNA end is more similar to TRBJ2-7, so the J call may be wrong. From germline, CDR1 is MNHNY and CDR2 SVGAGI (reference sequence). This CDR3 contains 16 residues. The CDR3 sequence: CASSYSMERGVYEQYF. The CDR3 DNA reads TGTGCCAGCAGTTACTCGATGGAGCGGGGGGTCTACGAGCAGTACTTC.

This clonotype showed up many times. V gene TRBV20-1 combines with J gene TRBJ2-1; D not certain. Germline CDR1 is DFQATT and CDR2 is SNEGSKA (reference sequence). The length of the CDR3 is 15 residues. Trimming pared 2 bases from V and 0 bases from J, leaving 11 bases between. The DNA for the CDR3 is TGCAGTGCTAGACTACGCGGTAGCTCCTACAATGAGCAGTTCTTC. Amino acids: CSARLRGSSYNEQFF.

This clonotype was observed a handful of times. The chain joins TRBV4-1 to TRBJ2-4, with TRBD2 identical over 9 bases. Gene TRBJ2-7 matches the end of the DNA better, so the J call may be wrong. CDR3 size: 15 residues. Germline CDR1 is MGHRA and CDR2 is YSYEKL. The CDR3 reads CASSPGTSRAYEQYF. CDR3 DNA: TGCGCCAGCAGCCCCGGGACTAGCAGGGCCTACGAGCAGTACTTC.

This clonotype was detected only a few times. The CDR3 loop reads CASSGTGEVYF. The CDR3 DNA reads TGTGCCAGCAGCGGGACAGGGGAAGTGTATTTT. The rearrangement links TRBV6-2 or TRBV6-3 to TRBJ2-3, with 10 bases aligning to TRBD1. The germline gives CDR1 MNHEY, CDR2 SVGEGT. The length of the CDR3 is 11 residues. Germline trimming cut 6 bases from V and 14 bases from J; bases unmatched to any gene: 5.

The rearrangement links TRBV13 to TRBJ1-1; D is undetermined. The germline CDR1 and CDR2 sequences are PRHDT and FYEKMQ (reference sequence). Trimming pared 5 bases from V and 3 bases from J, leaving 16 bases between. This CDR3 region has 15 residues. CDR3 nucleotides: TGTGCCAGCAGCCTCACCGGGCGAGAGGACACTGAAGCTTTCTTT. It yields the protein CASSLTGREDTEAFF.

The V call is TRBV29-1, the J call TRBJ2-1; TRBD1 is a possible D gene (5 bases). The germline V and J ends were trimmed by 5 bases and 10 bases, with 12 bases remaining between them. The CDR3 totals 11 residues. Germline V gene data show CDR1 as SQVTM and CDR2 as ANQGSEA. CDR3 protein: CSVLWQGEQFF. The DNA of the CDR3 is TGCAGCGTTCTATGGCAGGGAGAGCAGTTCTTC.

This chain uses TRBV15 with TRBJ1-5; D not certain. The CDR3 runs 15 residues. Trimming took off 0 bases at V and 4 bases at J, with 10 bases between the two ends. The germline gives CDR1 LNHNV, CDR2 YYDKDF (reference sequence). CDR3 residues: CATSRDRRRNQPQHF. The CDR3 DNA is TGTGCCACCAGCAGAGATAGGAGGAGGAATCAGCCCCAGCATTTT.

The chain has TRBV2 and TRBJ2-3, with 9 bases matching TRBD2. V lost 0 bases, J lost 9 bases, and 13 bases stayed unmatched. CDR1 and CDR2 (germline): SNHLY, FYNNEI. The CDR3 runs 17 residues. The CDR3 coding sequence is TGTGCCAGCAGTGAAGCGCTTATACGTGGCGGGGGGGAAACGCAGTATTTT. Its translation: CASSEALIRGGGETQYF.

This clonotype was observed a few times. CDR3 sequence (DNA): TGTGCCAGCAGTTTGTTAGTGGATGAGCAGTTCTTC. As protein: CASSLLVDEQFF. J is TRBJ2-1 and V is TRBV12-3 or TRBV12-4; no firm D call. The CDR3 extends over 12 amino acids. V was pared by 3 bases and J by 8 bases, with 8 bases between.

This chain connects TRBV5-1 to TRBJ2-1, with 9 bases aligning to TRBD2. The ends lost 3 bases at V and 7 bases at J; junction bases unmatched: 14. The CDR3 is made up of 17 amino acids. Per germline, CDR1 SGHRS and CDR2 YFSETQ. The CDR3 nucleotides read TGCGCCAGCAGCTCGAATCCGTGGACTAGCGATGTGAATGAGCAGTTCTTC. This gives the protein CASSSNPWTSDVNEQFF. The variable domain in full, completed from reference TRBV5-1 and TRBJ2-1, reads KAGVTQTPRYLIKTRGQQVTLSCSPISGHRSVSWYQQTPGQGLQFLFEYFSETQRNKGNFPGRFSGRQFSNSRSEMNVSTLELGDSALYLCASSSNPWTSDVNEQFFGPGTRLTVL.

This chain joins TRBV28 and TRBJ2-2; D tentatively reads TRBD1 or TRBD2 (5 bases each). The ends were cut back, 6 bases at V and 1 base at J, with 18 bases in the middle. The CDR3 has 17 residues. Germline lookup yields CDR1 MDHEN and CDR2 SYDVKM. The DNA of the CDR3 is TGTGCCAGCAGCCAAGGTCGGGGACGAAGGAACACCGGGGAGCTGTTTTTT. Translated: CASSQGRGRRNTGELFF.

The chain recombines TRBV12-3 or TRBV12-4 with TRBJ2-3; TRBD2 aligns across 7 bases. CDR3 length equals 16 residues. V lost 6 bases, J lost 0 bases, and 9 bases stayed unmatched. CDR3 DNA sequence: TGTGCCAGCAGACTTAGACTAGCTGCTAGCACAGATACGCAGTATTTT. As protein: CASRLRLAASTDTQYF.

The V call is TRBV14, the J call TRBJ2-1, with 11 bases fitting TRBD1. CDR3 length: 18 amino acids. Germline V gene sequence: CDR1 SGHDN, CDR2 FVKESK. The trim removed 1 base at V and 6 bases at J, leaving 11 bases unmatched. CDR3 bases: TGTGCCAGCAGCCAAGGCAGGACAGGGGGCTCACCTTCCAATGAGCAGTTCTTC. Amino acid sequence: CASSQGRTGGSPSNEQFF.